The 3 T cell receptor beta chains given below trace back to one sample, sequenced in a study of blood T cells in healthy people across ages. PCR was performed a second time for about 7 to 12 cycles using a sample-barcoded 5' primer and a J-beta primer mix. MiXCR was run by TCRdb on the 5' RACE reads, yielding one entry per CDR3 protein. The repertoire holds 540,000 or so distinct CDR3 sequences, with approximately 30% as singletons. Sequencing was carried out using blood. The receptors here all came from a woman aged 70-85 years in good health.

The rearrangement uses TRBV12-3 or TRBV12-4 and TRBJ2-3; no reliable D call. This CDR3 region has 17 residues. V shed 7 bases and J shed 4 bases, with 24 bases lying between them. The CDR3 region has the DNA TGTGCCAGCACCCCGACCCCCGTTTTTGGCGTCCCAGATACGCAGTATTTT. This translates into CASTPTPVFGVPDTQYF.

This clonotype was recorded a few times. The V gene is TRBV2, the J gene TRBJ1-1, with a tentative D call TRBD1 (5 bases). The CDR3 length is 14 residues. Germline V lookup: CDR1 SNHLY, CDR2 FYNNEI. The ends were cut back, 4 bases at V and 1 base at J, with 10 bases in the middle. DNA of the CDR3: TGTGCCAGCAGTGGGGCAGGGACGAACACTGAAGCTTTCTTT. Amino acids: CASSGAGTNTEAFF. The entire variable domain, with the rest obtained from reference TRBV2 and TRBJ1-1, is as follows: EPEVTQTPSHQVTQMGQEVILRCVPISNHLYFYWYRQILGQKVEFLVSFYNNEISEKSEIFDDQFSVERPDGSNFTLKIRSTKLEDSAMYFCASSGAGTNTEAFFGQGTRLTVV.

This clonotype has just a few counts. CDR3 region: CASSEGDGRYYEQYF. The CDR3 nucleotides are TGTGCCAGCAGCGAGGGGGACGGAAGATACTACGAGCAGTACTTC. The chain joins TRBV9 to TRBJ2-7, with D tentatively TRBD1 (6 bases). Germline V gene data show CDR1 as SGDLS and CDR2 as YYNGEE. Trimming left V 3 bases short and J 3 bases short, with 16 bases between. The CDR3 runs to 15 residues.